What follows are 5 T cell receptor beta chains derived from one specimen sequenced in a study of T cells after yellow fever vaccination. One entry per CDR3 protein, called by TCRdb with MiXCR from the 5' RACE reads. The sample has nearly 300,000 distinct CDR3 sequences; around 8.6% are singletons. This specimen consisted of CD4+ T cells sorted from PBMCs, obtained 5 days after the yellow fever booster vaccination. All receptors come from a man younger than 30 who received the YFV17D yellow fever vaccine.

The chain combines TRBV15 with TRBJ1-1; D gene unclear. Germline loops: CDR1 LNHNV, CDR2 YYDKDF (reference sequence). V lost 2 bases and J lost 0, with 4 bases in between. The CDR3 length is 13 residues. CDR3 amino acids: CATSRIMNTEAFF. The CDR3 DNA reads TGTGCCACCAGCAGAATCATGAACACTGAAGCTTTCTTT.

This chain joins TRBV7-9 and TRBJ1-2; the D gene is possibly TRBD1 (5 bases). Germline V CDR1 and CDR2: SEHNR, FQNEAQ (reference sequence). V shed 6 bases and J shed 7 bases, with 18 bases lying between them. This CDR3 is built from 14 residues. The CDR3: CASSYNDGAAGYTF. The CDR3 bases are TGTGCCAGCAGTTATAATGATGGGGCCGCTGGCTACACCTTC.

The chain has TRBV5-5 and TRBJ1-6; 8 bases are shared with TRBD1. The CDR3 contains 17 residues. Germline V lookup: CDR1 SGHKS, CDR2 YYEKEE (reference sequence). V was pared by 4 bases and J by 6 bases, with 12 bases of the junction left unmatched. CDR3 region: CASSQETGDPVNSPLHF. DNA of the CDR3: TGTGCCAGCAGCCAAGAGACAGGGGATCCTGTTAATTCACCCCTCCACTTT.

This clonotype was detected only a few times. A read error may produce the germline difference seen at one junction end. The chain recombines TRBV6-2 or TRBV6-3 with TRBJ1-1, with D perhaps matching TRBD1 (5 bases). CDR1 is MNHEY, CDR2 SVGEGT, per germline. This CDR3 is built from 11 residues. CDR3 region: CASRTGPEAFF. The CDR3 nucleotides are TGTGCCAGCAGAACAGGTCCTGAGGCTTTCTTT.

The gene calls are TRBV7-9 and TRBJ2-1; no clear D. This CDR3 has 16 amino acids. V lost 7 bases, J lost 0 bases, and 16 bases lay in between. The germline CDR1 and CDR2 sequences are SEHNR and FQNEAQ (reference sequence). The CDR3 sequence is CASTRCWAPSYNEQFF. CDR3 nucleotides: TGTGCCAGCACCCGGTGTTGGGCTCCCTCCTACAATGAGCAGTTCTTC.